This TCR beta chain was found in a study of control samples from healthy donors and cancer patients. Method: immunoSEQ multiplex PCR; TCRdb's copy keeps in-frame clones and lacks some. The sample consists of about 80,000 clones, over 85% of them appearing once. Germline CDR1 reads MNHEY; CDR2 reads SVGAGI. V gave up 7 bases and J gave up 10 bases; unmatched junction bases: 12. The CDR3 has 15 amino acids. The sequenced sample consisted of blood. The receptor's source is a man aged 45-65 years in good health. The chain has TRBV6-5 and TRBJ2-1, with TRBD1 matching 11 bases. CDR3 sequence (DNA): TGTGCCAGCATCCTAGGGACAGGGGGTTACAGGGAGCAGTTCTTC. Translation gives CASILGTGGYREQFF.